The 28 T cell receptor beta chains below all came from one sample that was sequenced in a study of molecular identifiers for immune sequencing clone quantification (dated by TCRdb to the late 2010s). The method behind the library was PCR. The run used an Illumina HiSeq 4000. In TCRdb, the public reads were trimmed at Q25 with fastp and aligned with MiXCR, with productive beta chains retained. Entries are consolidated by CDR3 protein sequence, retaining the most common genes and DNA. The sample profile shows approximately 670,000 distinct CDR3 sequences; just under 20% of them were found once. Approximately 0.9% of the sample comes from the top ten. The specimen sequenced was naive CD8+ T cells from blood, with Jurkat cell RNA spiked in. The cell subset or site label here, explained by the study, means: FACS-sorted CD8+CD4-CCR7+CD45RA+ naive T cells. All receptors derive from a human donor in good health. Some libraries in this study had Jurkat cell RNA spiked in.

V gene TRBV6-5 combines with J gene TRBJ1-4, with a weak D call TRBD1 (6 bases). The CDR3 loop spans 16 amino acids. From germline, CDR1 is MNHEY and CDR2 SVGAGI. Between the trimmed V and J ends, which lost 6 bases and 2 bases, there was a span of 16 bases. CDR3 sequence: CASSPEGGRTNEKLFF. In DNA form, the CDR3 reads TGTGCCAGCAGCCCCGAGGGGGGTAGGACTAATGAAAAACTGTTTTTT.

Ten or more counts support this clonotype. The J gene is TRBJ1-5, the V gene TRBV7-6; 9 bases fit TRBD1. Unmatched junction bases numbered 4, after V lost 3 bases and J lost 4 bases. Germline CDR1 reads SGHVS; CDR2 reads FNYEAQ. The CDR3 sequence is 15 residues long. CDR3 in DNA: TGTGCCAGCAGCTTCGGACAGGGGAGTAATCAGCCCCAGCATTTT. This sequence encodes CASSFGQGSNQPQHF.

This clonotype turned up a few times. This may come from a read error, since a much larger clone is one base off. J is TRBJ2-5 and V is TRBV5-6; D may be TRBD2 (5 bases). The CDR3 sequence is 14 residues long. From germline, CDR1 is SGHDT and CDR2 YYEEEE. The CDR3 DNA reads as TGTGCCGGCAGCCCGGGCCTAGCCCTGGGGACCCAGTACTTC. Amino acid sequence: CAGSPGLALGTQYF.

This clonotype was detected a few times. The rearrangement joins TRBV20-1 to TRBJ1-2; no clear D gene. The CDR3 length is 13 residues. CDR1 and CDR2 from the germline V gene are DFQATT and SNEGSKA (reference sequence). Trimming cost V 1 base and J 7 bases, with 13 bases left between them. CDR3 loop: CSARGPEVPGYTF. The DNA for the CDR3 is TGCAGTGCTAGAGGCCCCGAGGTCCCTGGCTACACCTTC.

This clonotype was seen repeatedly, ten times or more. The rearrangement joins TRBV12-3 or TRBV12-4 to TRBJ2-1, with TRBD2 matching over 9 bases. Losses at the gene ends were 5 bases for V and 5 bases for J; bases not matched to a gene: 4. The CDR3 is 14 amino acids. CDR3 amino acids: CASSAGGSNNEQFF. In nucleotides, the CDR3 is TGTGCCAGCAGTGCGGGAGGGAGTAACAATGAGCAGTTCTTC.

As for this clonotype: A read error may explain this, as a much larger clone is one base away. The chain carries TRBV19 and TRBJ2-7; the match to TRBD2 covers 8 bases. Germline-derived CDR1 and CDR2 are LNHDA and SQIVND (reference sequence). The CDR3 sequence is 14 residues long. DNA of the CDR3: TGTGCCAGTAGTATTAGCGGGGTGATCTACGAGCAGTGCTTC. Translated: CASSISGVIYEQCF.

The table lists this clonotype with a count of one. The chain links TRBV4-1 to TRBJ2-2; tentative D call: TRBD1 (6 bases). CDR3 length: 15 amino acids. In germline, CDR1 is MGHRA, CDR2 YSYEKL. The V and J ends lost 4 bases and 6 bases respectively, with 15 bases between them. CDR3 DNA sequence: TGCGCCAGCAGCCTCCCAGGGGATAACGCCGGGGAGCTGTTTTTT. Translating gives CASSLPGDNAGELFF.

Concerning this clonotype: Sequence at one end of the junction differs from germline and may be a read error. The chain is built from TRBV6-2 or TRBV6-3 and TRBJ2-1; possibly TRBD2 for D (6 bases). Germline V gene data show CDR1 as MNHEY and CDR2 as SVGEGT. This CDR3 is built from 17 residues. As DNA, the CDR3 is TGTGCCAGCAGTTGGAATAGCGGACCCAGCTCCTACAATGAGCAGCTCTTC. It specifies CASSWNSGPSSYNEQLF.

This clonotype has at least ten counts. The chain couples TRBV7-9 to TRBJ1-1; weak D call: TRBD1 (6 bases). Germline CDR1 reads SEHNR; CDR2 reads FQNEAQ (reference sequence). Trimming cost V 3 bases and J 3 bases, with 17 bases left between them. This CDR3 is 16 amino acids long. CDR3 residues: CASSFPLGTGYTEAFF. The CDR3, as DNA: TGTGCCAGCAGCTTCCCACTAGGCACAGGGTACACTGAAGCTTTCTTT.

This clonotype has a handful of counts. J is TRBJ2-1 and V is TRBV3-1; 7 bases are shared with TRBD1. With 5 bases clipped from V and 1 base from J, the junction kept 8 bases outside the gene matches. The germline CDR1 and CDR2 sequences are LGHDT and YNNKEL (reference sequence). The CDR3 consists of 16 residues. The DNA for the CDR3 is TGTGCCAGCAGCGAATTGCAGGGGGAGTCCTACAATGAGCAGTTCTTC. It codes for CASSELQGESYNEQFF.

This clonotype was seen ten or more times. V and J are TRBV29-1 and TRBJ2-2; unclear D gene. V was shortened by 6 bases and J by 6 bases, with 8 bases between the two germline ends. Germline V gives CDR1 SQVTM, CDR2 ANQGSEA. This CDR3 has 11 residues. The CDR3 loop reads CSVSQSGELFF. CDR3 nucleotide sequence: TGCAGCGTGAGCCAGTCCGGGGAGCTGTTTTTT.

This clonotype was detected many times. This rearrangement joins TRBV4-3 to TRBJ2-7; TRBD1 or TRBD2 may be the D gene (5 bases each). Trimming left V 4 bases short and J 1 base short, with 11 bases between. This CDR3 contains 14 residues. Germline loops: CDR1 LGHNA, CDR2 YSLEER. The CDR3 DNA follows: TGCGCCAGCAGCCCCGGGACCCAGTCCTACGAGCAGTACTTC. Amino acid sequence: CASSPGTQSYEQYF.

Of note for this clonotype: This may be a read error: a much more frequent sequence differs by one nucleotide. The CDR3 sequence is CASRATESADTQYF. In DNA form, the CDR3 reads TGTGCCAGCAGGGCGACTGAGTCCGCAGATACGCAGTATTTT. This chain uses TRBV3-1 with TRBJ2-3; D is ambiguous. V was clipped by 6 bases and J by 4 bases, with 14 bases between them. Germline values: CDR1 LGHDT, CDR2 YNNKEL (reference sequence). The CDR3 is made up of 14 amino acids.

This clonotype has ten or more counts. This chain's CDR3 is CASSFLAGGKNIQYF. In nucleotides, the CDR3 is TGTGCCAGCAGTTTCTTGGCAGGCGGGAAAAACATTCAGTACTTC. The genes are TRBV6-5 and TRBJ2-4; possibly TRBD2 for D (5 bases). CDR3 length equals 15 residues. V was shortened by 4 bases and J by 4 bases, with 14 bases between the two germline ends. CDR1 is MNHEY and CDR2 is SVGAGI in the germline V gene.

In the case of this clonotype: Just one base apart from a much larger clone, this may be a read error. The chain has TRBV6-5 and TRBJ1-1; D is ambiguous. The CDR3 has 14 residues. The V gene's germline CDR1 is MNHEY and CDR2 SVGAGI. As DNA, the CDR3 is TGTGCCAGCAGTCCGCAAACACTGAACACTGAAGCTCTCTTT. Its protein product is CASSPQTLNTEALF.

The table lists this clonotype with many counts. The V gene is TRBV4-3, the J gene TRBJ1-1; D not certain. Germline assignment: CDR1 LGHNA and CDR2 YSLEER. This CDR3 is built from 15 residues. V lost 0 bases to trimming and J lost 3 bases, with 11 bases between them. The CDR3 DNA is TGCGCCAGCAGCCAAGACGCTGCCGACTACACTGAAGCTTTCTTT. It specifies CASSQDAADYTEAFF.

This clonotype appeared many times. The V gene is TRBV4-2, the J gene TRBJ2-7; 7 bases agree with TRBD2. Trimming removed 2 bases from V and 1 base from J; junction bases left unmatched: 5. The CDR3 has 15 amino acids. From germline, CDR1 is LGHNA and CDR2 YNFKEQ. CDR3 in amino acids: CASSQTTSSSYEQYF. CDR3 in DNA: TGTGCCAGCAGCCAAACGACTAGCAGTTCCTACGAGCAGTACTTC.

This clonotype was observed at least ten times. The V gene is TRBV10-3, the J gene TRBJ1-1; D is possibly TRBD1 (6 bases). CDR1 and CDR2 from the germline V gene are ENHRY and SYGVKD. This CDR3 is 11 amino acids long. V was cut by 9 bases and J by 4 bases, with 9 bases left in between. CDR3: CAISGATEAFF. The DNA of the CDR3 is TGTGCCATTTCAGGGGCCACTGAAGCTTTCTTT.

This clonotype was counted at least ten times. The rearrangement links TRBV27 to TRBJ2-5; D is perhaps TRBD1 (5 bases). The V gene lost 4 bases and the J gene lost 2 bases, with 11 bases spanning the gap. CDR3 length equals 14 residues. From germline, CDR1 is MNHEY and CDR2 SMNVEV (reference sequence). The CDR3 nucleotides read TGTGCCAGCAGTTCGTTGGGGCATCAAGAGACCCAGTACTTC. Its protein product is CASSSLGHQETQYF.

This clonotype was picked up a small number of times. The chain combines TRBV12-3 or TRBV12-4 with TRBJ1-5, with 8 bases aligning to TRBD1. Trimming cost V 3 bases and J 6 bases; bases outside gene matches: 4. This CDR3 is built from 14 residues. The CDR3 DNA follows: TGTGCCAGCAGTTTCGGGGGGACAGGTCAGCCCCAGCATTTT. This translates into CASSFGGTGQPQHF.

This clonotype was found many times. This chain links TRBV4-3 with TRBJ2-1; D not certain. Trimming took 1 base from V and 7 from J, leaving 5 bases between them. Per germline, CDR1 LGHNA and CDR2 YSLEER. This CDR3 is built from 12 residues. The CDR3 here is CASSQVGNEQFF. DNA of the CDR3: TGCGCCAGCAGCCAAGTTGGGAATGAGCAGTTCTTC.

In this sample, this clonotype turned up many times. The chain links TRBV7-9 to TRBJ1-4, with 12 positions matching TRBD1. The CDR3 covers 16 residues. Looked up from germline, CDR1 is SEHNR and CDR2 is FQNEAQ (reference sequence). With V trimmed by 5 bases and J by 3 bases, 4 bases remained unmatched. The CDR3 loop reads CASSEGQGAANEKLFF. CDR3 DNA: TGTGCCAGCAGCGAGGGACAGGGGGCGGCTAATGAAAAACTGTTTTTT.

This clonotype was counted ten times or more. The gene calls are TRBV9 and TRBJ2-7; 7 nucleotides match TRBD1. V lost 3 bases, J lost 0 bases, and 3 bases stayed unmatched. This CDR3 spans 14 amino acids. Germline V lookup: CDR1 SGDLS, CDR2 YYNGEE. CDR3 sequence reads: CASSAGGVSYEQYF. The CDR3 DNA reads as TGTGCCAGCAGCGCAGGGGGAGTCTCCTACGAGCAGTACTTC.

In this sample, this clonotype turned up many times. The CDR3 DNA follows: TGCGCCAGCAGCCAAGGAACGGTACAGGGGAGCTCCTACAATGAGCAGTTCTTC. Translated: CASSQGTVQGSSYNEQFF. The chain links TRBV4-3 to TRBJ2-1; 7 bases are shared with TRBD1. V was clipped by 1 base and J by 0 bases; unmatched bases: 9. The germline V gene has CDR1 LGHNA and CDR2 YSLEER. CDR3 size: 18 residues.

This clonotype has just a few counts. The chain employs TRBV9 and TRBJ2-4; 8 nucleotides align to TRBD1. Germline-derived CDR1 and CDR2 are SGDLS and YYNGEE. The CDR3 consists of 14 residues. J lost 7 bases, V lost 4 bases, and 7 bases had no gene match. CDR3 protein: CASSTRDRPNIQYF. The CDR3 DNA sequence: TGTGCCAGCAGCACCCGGGACAGGCCGAACATTCAGTACTTC.

This clonotype was seen many times. This chain connects TRBV10-3 to TRBJ2-3, with D perhaps TRBD1 (6 bases). Trimming shortened V by 3 bases and J by 0 bases, and 13 bases separated the two germline ends. The germline CDR1 and CDR2 sequences are ENHRY and SYGVKD. This CDR3 comprises 16 residues. DNA of the CDR3: TGTGCCATCAGTGACTCCGGACAGCCGAGCACAGATACGCAGTATTTT. This gives the protein CAISDSGQPSTDTQYF.

Regarding this clonotype: It may be a read error: a sequence one base away is much more abundant. In this CDR3 the conserved last residue, phenylalanine or tryptophan, is missing, so a read error is likely. The V and J genes are TRBV24-1 and TRBJ1-1; D might be TRBD1 (6 bases). V shed 4 bases and J shed 11 bases, with 16 bases lying between them. Germline CDR1 KGHDR, CDR2 SFDVKD. This CDR3 comprises 13 residues. CDR3 bases: TGTGCCACCAGTGACCCTGACGAAGGGGGTGCTTTCTCT. Protein product: CATSDPDEGGAFS.

There are many counts of this clonotype. The chain is built from TRBV4-2 and TRBJ1-2, with D hard to call. The CDR3 is 19 amino acids. V was shortened by 3 bases and J by 3 bases, with 26 bases between the two germline ends. The germline gives CDR1 LGHNA, CDR2 YNFKEQ. The CDR3 spells CASSQDQSVHGLAYYGYTF. CDR3 nucleotides: TGTGCCAGCAGCCAGGACCAAAGCGTGCACGGCCTGGCTTACTATGGCTACACCTTC.